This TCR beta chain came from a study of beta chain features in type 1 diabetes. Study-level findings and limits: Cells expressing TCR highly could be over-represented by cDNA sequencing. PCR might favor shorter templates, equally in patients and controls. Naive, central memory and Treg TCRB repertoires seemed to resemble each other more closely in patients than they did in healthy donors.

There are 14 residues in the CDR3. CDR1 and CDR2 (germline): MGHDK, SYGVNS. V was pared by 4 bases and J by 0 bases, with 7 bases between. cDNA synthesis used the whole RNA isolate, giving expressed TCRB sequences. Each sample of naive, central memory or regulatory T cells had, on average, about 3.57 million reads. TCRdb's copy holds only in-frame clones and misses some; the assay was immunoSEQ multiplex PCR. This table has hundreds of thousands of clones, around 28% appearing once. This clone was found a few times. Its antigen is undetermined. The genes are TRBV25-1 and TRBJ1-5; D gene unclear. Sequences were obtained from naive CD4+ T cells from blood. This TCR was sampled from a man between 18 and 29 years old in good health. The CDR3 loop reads CASSGRNSNQPQHF. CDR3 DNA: TGTGCCAGCAGTGGTAGAAATAGCAATCAGCCCCAGCATTTT.